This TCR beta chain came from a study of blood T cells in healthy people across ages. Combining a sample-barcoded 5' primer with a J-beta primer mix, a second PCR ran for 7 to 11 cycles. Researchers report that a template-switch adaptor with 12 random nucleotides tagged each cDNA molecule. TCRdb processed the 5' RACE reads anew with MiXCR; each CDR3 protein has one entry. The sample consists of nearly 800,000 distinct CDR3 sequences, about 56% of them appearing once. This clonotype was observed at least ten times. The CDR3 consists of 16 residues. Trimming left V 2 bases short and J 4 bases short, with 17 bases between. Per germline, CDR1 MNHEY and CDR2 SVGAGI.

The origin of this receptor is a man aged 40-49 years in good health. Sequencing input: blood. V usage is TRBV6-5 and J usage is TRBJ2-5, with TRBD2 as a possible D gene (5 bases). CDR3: CASSYGRVALGETQYF. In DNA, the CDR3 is TGTGCCAGCAGTTACGGAAGAGTAGCGTTAGGAGAGACCCAGTACTTC.